Below, 27 T cell receptor beta chains from the same sample are listed, as sequenced in a study of brain T cells in children with intractable seizures. Time point of the sample: blood from clinic visit 5 months post-surgery; TSC patient then seizure free. The data were produced by immunoSEQ multiplex PCR, yet TCRdb's version contains in-frame clones alone and is incomplete. The sample has about 320,000 clones, about 94% seen once; the top ten hold under 7%. Sequencing was performed on peripheral blood, taken roughly 5 months after surgery. These receptor sequences come from a boy in the first two years of life with tuberous sclerosis and intractable seizures.

The chain's CDR3 is CASSPTTSTTNEKLFF. The CDR3 bases are TGTGCCAGCAGCCCCACCACCAGCACAACTAATGAAAAACTGTTTTTT. The chain couples TRBV3-1 (or the pseudogene TRBV3-2) to TRBJ1-4; D unresolved. Trimming shortened V by 4 bases and J by 0 bases, and 12 bases separated the two germline ends. The CDR3 runs to 16 residues. The V gene's germline CDR1 is LGHDT and CDR2 YNNKEL (reference sequence).

V usage is TRBV7-9 and J usage is TRBJ1-2; TRBD1 matches at 9 bases. Trimming cost V 4 bases and J 8 bases; bases outside gene matches: 14. Germline CDR1 is SEHNR and CDR2 is FQNEAQ (reference sequence). The CDR3 loop spans 16 amino acids. CDR3 coding DNA: TGTGCCAGCAGCTCCCCCCGAAGGACAGGGGTTGGGGGCTACACCTTC. Translation: CASSSPRRTGVGGYTF.

Worth noting for this clone: The identical CDR3 is also encoded by other nucleotide sequences in the sample. This sequence joins TRBV11-3 and TRBJ1-1; no clear D gene. Trimming took off 5 bases at V and 1 base at J, with 8 bases between the two ends. This CDR3 is built from 13 residues. CDR1 SGHNT and CDR2 YENEEA come from the germline V gene. CDR3 bases: TGTGCCAGCAGCCTTGGCGGGAACACTGAAGCTTTCTTT. It encodes CASSLGGNTEAFF.

The CDR3 region is CASSAERYEQYF. DNA for the CDR3: TGTGCCAGCAGTGCGGAGCGGTACGAGCAGTACTTC. The chain has TRBV2 and TRBJ2-7; D is perhaps TRBD2 (5 bases). CDR1 is SNHLY and CDR2 is FYNNEI in the germline V gene. This CDR3 region has 12 residues. The V and J ends lost 4 bases and 4 bases respectively, with 8 bases between them.

V gene TRBV18 combines with J gene TRBJ1-3; D not resolved. The CDR3 has 18 residues. Trimming left V 1 base short and J 2 bases short, with 18 bases between. Germline CDR1 KGHSH, CDR2 LQKENI. This CDR3 reads CASSPLIHRASPGNTIYF. The CDR3 nucleotides read TGTGCCAGCTCACCACTTATCCACCGGGCGTCCCCTGGAAACACCATATATTTT.

The rearrangement joins TRBV14 to TRBJ1-6, with D tentatively TRBD1 (5 bases). Looked up from germline, CDR1 is SGHDN and CDR2 is FVKESK. The CDR3 loop spans 16 amino acids. V lost 0 bases to trimming and J lost 8 bases, with 14 bases between them. CDR3 coding DNA: TGTGCCAGCAGCCAAGAAGCGACGCAGGGTTATTCACCCCTCCACTTT. Translating gives CASSQEATQGYSPLHF. The entire variable domain, with the rest obtained from reference TRBV14 and TRBJ1-6, is as follows: EAGVTQFPSHSVIEKGQTVTLRCDPISGHDNLYWYRRVMGKEIKFLLHFVKESKQDESGMPNNRFLAERTGGTYSTLKVQPAELEDSGVYFCASSQEATQGYSPLHFGNGTRLTVT.

The V call is TRBV4-1, the J call TRBJ1-2; perhaps TRBD1 as D (5 bases). The ends were cut back, 4 bases at V and 0 bases at J, with 9 bases in the middle. CDR1 MGHRA and CDR2 YSYEKL come from the germline V gene. The CDR3 contains 14 residues. This chain's CDR3 is CASSPTVTNYGYTF. In nucleotides, the CDR3 is TGCGCCAGCAGCCCGACAGTTACTAACTATGGCTACACCTTC.

The chain is built from TRBV5-6 and TRBJ2-1; TRBD1 matches at 10 bases. The J segment lost 3 bases and the V segment lost 4 bases, leaving 7 bases of the junction unmatched. The CDR3 totals 16 residues. Per the germline V gene, CDR1 is SGHDT and CDR2 is YYEEEE. The DNA for the CDR3 is TGTGCCAGCAGCCTCCTGACAGGGGGCAACTACAATGAGCAGTTCTTC. Amino acids: CASSLLTGGNYNEQFF.

The V call is TRBV11-1, the J call TRBJ2-6; D is possibly TRBD1 or TRBD2 (5 bases each). The V and J ends lost 5 bases and 0 bases respectively, with 11 bases between them. This CDR3 has 16 amino acids. CDR1 and CDR2 from the germline V gene are SGHAT and FQDESV (reference sequence). CDR3 in amino acids: CASSRGDGSGANVLTF. As DNA, the CDR3 is TGTGCCAGCAGCCGAGGGGACGGCTCTGGGGCCAACGTCCTGACTTTC.

This clone was detected once. V and J are TRBV29-1 and TRBJ1-3; D is unresolved. The V and J ends lost 5 bases and 0 bases respectively, with 11 bases between them. Germline V gene lookup returns CDR1 SQVTM and CDR2 ANQGSEA. The CDR3 totals 14 residues. CDR3 region: CSVFSDLSGNTIYF. CDR3 DNA: TGCAGCGTTTTTAGCGACCTCTCTGGAAACACCATATATTTT.

V and J are TRBV29-1 and TRBJ1-2; 8 bases are shared with TRBD1. This CDR3 is built from 13 residues. In germline, CDR1 is SQVTM, CDR2 ANQGSEA. V lost 7 bases, J lost 3 bases, and 7 bases stayed unmatched. CDR3 protein: CSARPGGYYGYTF. The CDR3 DNA is TGCAGCGCCCGTCCAGGGGGCTACTATGGCTACACCTTC.

This rearrangement joins TRBV6-1 to TRBJ1-2; D unclear. Germline CDR1 is MNHNS and CDR2 is SASEGT. Trimming left V 0 bases short and J 4 bases short, with 12 bases between. This CDR3 region has 15 residues. The chain's CDR3 is CASSEAPGSPYGYTF. CDR3 in DNA: TGTGCCAGCAGTGAAGCGCCGGGCAGCCCCTATGGCTACACCTTC.

The gene calls are TRBV19 and TRBJ1-1; D is unclear. CDR3 size: 12 residues. CDR1 and CDR2 (germline): LNHDA, SQIVND (reference sequence). V was pared by 6 bases and J by 2 bases, with 7 bases between. The CDR3 region has the DNA TGTGCCAGTAGAACCACCAACACTGAAGCTTTCTTT. Encoded protein: CASRTTNTEAFF.

This chain links TRBV9 with TRBJ1-4, with unresolved D. This CDR3 is 15 amino acids long. Germline V gene data show CDR1 as SGDLS and CDR2 as YYNGEE. Trimming took 1 base from V and 3 from J, leaving 10 bases between them. The CDR3 nucleotides are TGTGCCAGCAGCGTACAGGCTTCGTCTAATGAAAAACTGTTTTTT. It is translated as CASSVQASSNEKLFF.

This chain connects TRBV11-2 to TRBJ2-7, with 9 positions matching TRBD1. Germline lookup yields CDR1 SGHAT and CDR2 FQNNGV. V gave up 6 bases and J gave up 5 bases; unmatched junction bases: 11. The CDR3 is 15 residues long. The CDR3 sequence: CASSFRTGDYDEQYF. As DNA, the CDR3 is TGTGCCAGCAGTTTTAGGACAGGGGATTACGACGAGCAGTACTTC. Full variable domain (remainder filled in from reference TRBV11-2 and TRBJ2-7): EAGVAQSPRYKIIEKRQSVAFWCNPISGHATLYWYQQILGQGPKLLIQFQNNGVVDDSQLPKDRFSAERLKGVDSTLKIQPAKLEDSAVYLCASSFRTGDYDEQYFGPGTRLTVT.

The V and J genes are TRBV6-5 and TRBJ2-7; TRBD1 matches 9 bases. This CDR3 contains 13 residues. CDR1 and CDR2 from the germline V gene are MNHEY and SVGAGI. J gave up 6 bases and V 7 bases, and 7 bases lay outside the gene matches. Here the CDR3 reads CASMGTGSREQYF. As DNA, the CDR3 is TGTGCCAGCATGGGGACAGGGAGTCGCGAGCAGTACTTC.

The chain has TRBV5-1 and TRBJ2-7; D is unclear. Germline V lookup: CDR1 SGHRS, CDR2 YFSETQ. The ends were cut back, 0 bases at V and 3 bases at J, with 4 bases in the middle. The CDR3 runs 12 residues. CDR3 amino acids: CASSLDLYEQYF. The CDR3 DNA reads as TGCGCCAGCAGCTTGGACCTCTACGAGCAGTACTTC.

The chain couples TRBV3-1 (or the pseudogene TRBV3-2) to TRBJ1-2; D possibly corresponds to TRBD1 (5 bases). The CDR3 loop spans 13 amino acids. The V end lost 3 bases, the J end lost 6 bases, and 11 bases lay between the germline ends. The germline V gene encodes CDR1 LGHDT and CDR2 YNNKEL (reference sequence). As DNA, the CDR3 is TGTGCCAGCAGCCAGGGTTCAGGGAATGGCTACACCTTC. Its translation is CASSQGSGNGYTF.

The V call is TRBV30, the J call TRBJ2-2, with 8 bases matching TRBD1. CDR1 and CDR2 (germline): GTSNPN, SVGIG (reference sequence). CDR3 length: 15 residues. The junction had 9 bases not matched to a gene; V was cut back by 5 bases and J by 4 bases. The DNA of the CDR3 is TGTGCCTGGGACAGGGGTTTAGGACGCACCGGGGAGCTGTTTTTT. Translating gives CAWDRGLGRTGELFF.

The genes are TRBV5-6 and TRBJ2-1, with 8 bases aligning to TRBD1. Germline V gene lookup returns CDR1 SGHDT and CDR2 YYEEEE. The CDR3 length is 13 residues. V was clipped by 5 bases and J by 8 bases; unmatched bases: 6. The CDR3 is CASRHQGAHEQFF. In DNA, the CDR3 is TGTGCCAGCAGACACCAGGGGGCCCATGAGCAGTTCTTC.

The chain carries TRBV11-2 and TRBJ1-1; D is undetermined. The CDR3 is 16 amino acids. The germline V and J ends were trimmed by 3 bases and 1 base, with 15 bases remaining between them. The V gene's germline CDR1 is SGHAT and CDR2 FQNNGV. The CDR3 region has the DNA TGTGCCAGCAGCTTGAGTAGGGCAGGAGCGAACACTGAAGCTTTCTTT. This translates into CASSLSRAGANTEAFF.

The rearrangement uses TRBV27 and TRBJ1-1, with a possible D match to TRBD1 (6 bases). The germline gives CDR1 MNHEY, CDR2 SMNVEV (reference sequence). Trimming shortened V by 5 bases and J by 0 bases, and 13 bases separated the two germline ends. The CDR3 contains 15 residues. Here the CDR3 reads CASSPGQTMNTEAFF. The CDR3 DNA reads as TGTGCCAGCAGTCCCGGACAGACGATGAACACTGAAGCTTTCTTT.

The chain combines TRBV11-3 with TRBJ1-2, with a tentative D call TRBD1 (5 bases). CDR3 length: 15 residues. With 0 bases removed from V and 8 bases from J, the gap between germline ends came to 16 bases. Germline assignment: CDR1 SGHNT and CDR2 YENEEA. CDR3 sequence (DNA): TGTGCCAGCAGCTTAGACGCCGGGACCCCTGGGGGCTACACCTTC. Its protein is CASSLDAGTPGGYTF. The full variable domain, completed using reference TRBV11-3 and TRBJ1-2, is EAGVVQSPRYKIIEKKQPVAFWCNPISGHNTLYWYLQNLGQGPELLIRYENEEAVDDSQLPKDRFSAERLKGVDSTLKIQPAELGDSAVYLCASSLDAGTPGGYTFGSGTRLTVV.

The chain recombines TRBV6-6 with TRBJ1-1; the D gene is possibly TRBD1 (5 bases). The CDR3 covers 14 residues. The germline V and J ends were trimmed by 5 bases and 3 bases, with 13 bases remaining between them. The germline CDR1 and CDR2 sequences are MNHNY and SVGAGI (reference sequence). The CDR3 nucleotides read TGTGCCAGCAGTGGGCCCCGGGGGGACACTGAAGCTTTCTTT. Translating gives CASSGPRGDTEAFF.

This clone was counted a single time. The chain is built from TRBV24-1 and TRBJ1-1; 7 bases agree with TRBD1. Germline CDR1 KGHDR, CDR2 SFDVKD. Trimming removed 7 bases from V and 3 bases from J; junction bases left unmatched: 4. This CDR3 is built from 13 residues. The CDR3 sequence is CATRRGPDTEAFF. DNA for the CDR3: TGTGCCACCAGAAGGGGGCCGGACACTGAAGCTTTCTTT.

This clone has just one count. The chain couples TRBV18 to TRBJ2-3, with TRBD2 identical over 11 bases. CDR3 length: 15 residues. CDR1 is KGHSH and CDR2 is LQKENI in the germline V gene. The trim removed 3 bases at V and 2 bases at J, leaving 1 base unmatched. The CDR3 region has the DNA TGTGCCAGCTCACCGGGACTAGCGGACACAGATACGCAGTATTTT. This sequence encodes CASSPGLADTDTQYF.

The gene calls are TRBV6-1 and TRBJ1-2; maybe TRBD1 (6 bases). V was clipped by 2 bases and J by 8 bases, with 9 bases between them. This CDR3 contains 12 residues. The germline V gene encodes CDR1 MNHNS and CDR2 SASEGT. This CDR3 reads CASSETGPGYTF. DNA of the CDR3: TGTGCCAGCAGTGAAACAGGGCCCGGCTACACCTTC.